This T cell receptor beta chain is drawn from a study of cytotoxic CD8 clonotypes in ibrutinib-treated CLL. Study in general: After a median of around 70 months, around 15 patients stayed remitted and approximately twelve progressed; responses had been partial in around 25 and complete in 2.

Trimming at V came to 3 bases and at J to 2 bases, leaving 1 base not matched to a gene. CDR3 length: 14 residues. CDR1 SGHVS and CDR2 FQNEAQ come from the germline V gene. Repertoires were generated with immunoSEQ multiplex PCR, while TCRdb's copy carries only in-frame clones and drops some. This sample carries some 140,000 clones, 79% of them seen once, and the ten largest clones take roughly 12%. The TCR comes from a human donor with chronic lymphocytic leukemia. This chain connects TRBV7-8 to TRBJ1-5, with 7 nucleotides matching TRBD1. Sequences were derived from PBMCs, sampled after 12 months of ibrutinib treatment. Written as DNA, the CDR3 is TGTGCCAGCAGCTTTGGGACAGGCAATCAGCCCCAGCATTTT. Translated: CASSFGTGNQPQHF.